The 6 T cell receptor beta chains reported below all come from one sample, sequenced in a study of blood T cell repertoires in COVID-19. Clones were sequenced by immunoSEQ multiplex PCR, and TCRdb holds only the in-frame ones, with some missing. The repertoire includes approximately 130,000 clones, around four fifths of them detected once, and around 18% sits in the top ten. The sequenced sample consisted of peripheral blood. The receptors come from a man aged 80 or over with acute or convalescent COVID-19.

The CDR3 nucleotides are TGTGCCAGCAGCCTTAGACAGGGGGCGAGTAGGAACACTGAAGCTTTCTTT. It yields the protein CASSLRQGASRNTEAFF. The chain carries TRBV3-1 (or the pseudogene TRBV3-2) and TRBJ1-1; TRBD1 aligns across 10 bases. Germline trimming cut 4 bases from V and 1 base from J; bases unmatched to any gene: 9. The CDR3 extends over 17 amino acids. Germline V gene sequence: CDR1 LGHDT, CDR2 YNNKEL (reference sequence).

V usage is TRBV10-3 and J usage is TRBJ1-1; TRBD1 is a possible D gene (5 bases). V was clipped by 2 bases and J by 0 bases, with 10 bases between them. CDR3 size: 15 residues. The germline CDR1 and CDR2 sequences are ENHRY and SYGVKD. DNA of the CDR3: TGTGCCATCAGTGAGCCGGGGGGAGTGAACACTGAAGCTTTCTTT. Translation gives CAISEPGGVNTEAFF.

This chain joins TRBV5-1 and TRBJ2-3; tentatively, D is TRBD1 (6 bases). Deletions cut 4 bases from V and 2 bases from J, with 11 bases between. The CDR3 totals 14 residues. The germline CDR1 and CDR2 sequences are SGHRS and YFSETQ. The CDR3 region is CASSPGQFTDTQYF. In nucleotides, the CDR3 is TGCGCCAGCAGCCCTGGACAGTTCACAGATACGCAGTATTTT.

The rearrangement uses TRBV5-1 and TRBJ2-1; 9 bases agree with TRBD1. CDR3 length: 15 amino acids. Germline V gene data show CDR1 as SGHRS and CDR2 as YFSETQ. Trimming took 3 bases from V and 3 from J; bases not matched to a gene: 4. This CDR3 reads CASSWSTGGYNEQFF. Written as DNA, the CDR3 is TGCGCCAGCAGCTGGTCGACAGGGGGCTACAATGAGCAGTTCTTC.

The rearrangement uses TRBV27 and TRBJ2-5, with D possibly TRBD1 on 5 matching bases. CDR3 size: 14 residues. Germline CDR1 is MNHEY and CDR2 is SMNVEV (reference sequence). The germline V and J ends were trimmed by 5 bases and 5 bases, with 15 bases remaining between them. The CDR3 spells CASSPDTTGETQYF. The CDR3 DNA reads TGTGCCAGCAGTCCGGACACCACCGGGGAGACCCAGTACTTC.

V usage is TRBV2 and J usage is TRBJ1-5; TRBD1 is a possible D gene (5 bases). Trimming stripped 6 bases from V and 0 bases from J, with 6 bases between. This CDR3 is 13 amino acids long. The V gene's germline CDR1 is SNHLY and CDR2 FYNNEI. The DNA for the CDR3 is TGTGCCAGCAGGACAGTTAGCAATCAGCCCCAGCATTTT. The encoded protein is CASRTVSNQPQHF.